A selection of T cell receptor beta chains follows, all from one sample in a study of T-cell reconstitution after alpha-beta-depleted transplantation in children. In TCRdb, the PCR reads were re-called with MiXCR into one record per CDR3 protein. Among more than 200,000 distinct CDR3 sequences listed, under 30% were seen once. The sample was PBMCs, taken before TCRalphabeta/CD19-depleted stem cell transplant. All receptors derive from a girl aged 2-10 years with Fanconi anemia, due to receive a stem cell transplant. Both conserved end residues are part of each CDR3. The order of the fields is D gene, clone size, J gene, V gene, CDR3 DNA, CDR3 protein. The D gene is left open where the match is weak. Not every row has a clone size; where given, it reads once, few, many or a size class.

D: TRBD1
size: -
J: TRBJ1-1
V: TRBV29-1
DNA: TGCAGCGTTGTGACAGGGTTAAGCACTGAAGCTTTCTTT
CDR3: CSVVTGLSTEAFF

D: TRBD2
size: -
J: TRBJ2-3
V: TRBV20-1
DNA: TGCAGTGCTAGTTTTACTAGCGGGTATACTAGCACAGATACGCAGTATTTT
CDR3: CSASFTSGYTSTDTQYF

D: -
size: few
J: TRBJ2-3
V: TRBV20-1
DNA: TGCAGTGCTAGAGAAACCCGGGGGGATACGCAGTATTTT
CDR3: CSARETRGDTQYF

D: TRBD2
size: -
J: TRBJ2-1
V: TRBV11-2
DNA: TGTGCCAGCAGCTTAATAACTAGCGGGTTGAGCTCCTACAATGAGCAGTTCTTC
CDR3: CASSLITSGLSSYNEQFF

D: TRBD2
size: -
J: TRBJ2-7
V: TRBV29-1
DNA: TGCAGCGTTGGCGGGAGGGGCAGCTCCTACGAGCAGTACTTC
CDR3: CSVGGRGSSYEQYF

D: -
size: many
J: TRBJ2-7
V: TRBV7-6
DNA: TGTGCCAGCAGCTCCAATCCACATGGAAGATACGAGCAGTACTTC
CDR3: CASSSNPHGRYEQYF

D: -
size: many
J: TRBJ1-5
V: TRBV20-1
DNA: TGCAGTGCTAGAGATTTGGCCAAAAATCAGCCCCAGCATTTT
CDR3: CSARDLAKNQPQHF

D: TRBD1
size: -
J: TRBJ2-7
V: TRBV28
DNA: TGTGCCAGCAGTTTAACCGGGACAGGGGGCGAGCAGTACTTC
CDR3: CASSLTGTGGEQYF

D: -
size: -
J: TRBJ2-3
V: TRBV20-1
DNA: TGCAGTGCCTTATTGGGACCCGTGGATACGCAGTATTTT
CDR3: CSALLGPVDTQYF

D: -
size: -
J: TRBJ2-5
V: TRBV14
DNA: TGTGCCAGCAGCCAAGATAATACCAGAGAGACCCAGTACTTC
CDR3: CASSQDNTRETQYF

D: -
size: once
J: TRBJ1-2
V: TRBV6-1
DNA: TGTGCCAGCATCGGAAGGCTTTCGGCGAACTATGGCTACACCTTC
CDR3: CASIGRLSANYGYTF

D: -
size: many
J: TRBJ2-5
V: TRBV4-2
DNA: TGTGCCAGCAGCCATGACCGGAACACGGCAACCAAACTTCAAGAGACCCAGTACTTC
CDR3: CASSHDRNTATKLQETQYF

D: TRBD2
size: once
J: TRBJ2-3
V: TRBV7-3
DNA: TGTGCCAGCAGCTTGGCTAGCGGGGGGATCCCCAGCACAGATACGCAGTATTTT
CDR3: CASSLASGGIPSTDTQYF

D: TRBD1
size: -
J: TRBJ2-6
V: TRBV5-1
DNA: TGCGCCAGCAGCTTGTCGCCACCGGGACAGGGGATCTCTGGGGCCAACGTCCTGACTTTC
CDR3: CASSLSPPGQGISGANVLTF

D: TRBD1
size: few
J: TRBJ2-1
V: TRBV29-1
DNA: TGCAGCGTTGAAGGGGGGACAGGGTACAATGAGCAGTTCTTC
CDR3: CSVEGGTGYNEQFF

D: TRBD2
size: few
J: TRBJ2-3
V: TRBV7-9
DNA: TGTGCCAGCAGTTCGACTAGCGGGGTTACAGATACGCAGTATTTT
CDR3: CASSSTSGVTDTQYF

D: TRBD1
size: -
J: TRBJ2-7
V: TRBV9
DNA: TGTGCCAGCAGCGTAGCGGGACAGGGACCCTACGAGCAGTACTTC
CDR3: CASSVAGQGPYEQYF

D: -
size: -
J: TRBJ1-1
V: TRBV18
DNA: TGTGCCAGCTCACCTTGGGGGGCCCTAATGAACACTGAAGCTTTCTTT
CDR3: CASSPWGALMNTEAFF

D: TRBD2
size: -
J: TRBJ2-1
V: TRBV11-2
DNA: TGTGCCAGCAGCCCCCATCCTACTAGCGGGAGGGCCTTTTTGAATGAGCAGTTCTTC
CDR3: CASSPHPTSGRAFLNEQFF

D: -
size: few
J: TRBJ1-5
V: TRBV28
DNA: TGTGCCAGCAGTTTCCCGGGGGCTCAGCCCCAGCATTTT
CDR3: CASSFPGAQPQHF

D: TRBD1
size: -
J: TRBJ2-7
V: TRBV7-3
DNA: TGTGCCAGCAGCTTAAATGGACAGGGGGCCCACGAGCAGTACTTC
CDR3: CASSLNGQGAHEQYF

D: -
size: -
J: TRBJ2-2
V: TRBV7-2
DNA: TGTGCCAGCAGCCCTCCCGGGGGTCGCAACACCGGGGAGCTGTTTTTT
CDR3: CASSPPGGRNTGELFF

D: -
size: many
J: TRBJ2-5
V: TRBV6-5
DNA: TGTGCCAGCAGTTACTCTTTCGAGACAGGCTCGCTGCAAGAGACCCAGTACTTC
CDR3: CASSYSFETGSLQETQYF

D: -
size: many
J: TRBJ2-7
V: TRBV28
DNA: TGTGCCAGCACCATATCCGGTAACCCCTACGAGCAGTACTTC
CDR3: CASTISGNPYEQYF

D: TRBD2
size: -
J: TRBJ2-1
V: TRBV15
DNA: TGTGCCACCAGCGGGTTTACTAGCGGGGCCACGAGCTCCTACAATGAGCAGTTCTTC
CDR3: CATSGFTSGATSSYNEQFF

D: TRBD1
size: few
J: TRBJ2-3
V: TRBV20-1
DNA: TGCAGTGGCAGCCCGGGACAGGGGGCCACTAGCGGGGCCGGAGATACGCAGTATTTT
CDR3: CSGSPGQGATSGAGDTQYF

D: -
size: many
J: TRBJ2-7
V: TRBV12-3/TRBV12-4
DNA: TGTGCCAGCAGTTTAGGGACAGCAACCTACGAGCAGTACTTC
CDR3: CASSLGTATYEQYF

D: -
size: -
J: TRBJ2-5
V: TRBV29-1
DNA: TGCAGCGTTGAAGACCCTGGACGGCGAGGGACCCAGTACTTC
CDR3: CSVEDPGRRGTQYF

D: TRBD2
size: -
J: TRBJ2-1
V: TRBV29-1
DNA: TGCAGCGTTGATCCGGGACTAGCGTTCAATGAGCAGTTCTTC
CDR3: CSVDPGLAFNEQFF

D: -
size: many
J: TRBJ2-3
V: TRBV6-5
DNA: TGTGCCAGCAGTTACTCTCCAGAAACAGATACGCAGTATTTT
CDR3: CASSYSPETDTQYF

D: -
size: few
J: TRBJ2-1
V: TRBV5-1
DNA: TGCGCCAGCAGCTATCAGGGTTCTGGCTCCTACAATGAGCAGTTCTTC
CDR3: CASSYQGSGSYNEQFF

D: -
size: -
J: TRBJ2-7
V: TRBV20-1
DNA: TGCAGTGCTAGAGAACCGCTGGCCTCTTACGAGCAGTACTTC
CDR3: CSAREPLASYEQYF

D: -
size: once
J: TRBJ2-1
V: TRBV20-1
DNA: TGCAGTGCTAGAGATCTGGGGCCCGCCTTGCACGATGAGCAGTTCTTC
CDR3: CSARDLGPALHDEQFF

D: -
size: -
J: TRBJ2-3
V: TRBV6-5
DNA: TGTGCCAGCAATACCAACACAGATACGCAGTATTTT
CDR3: CASNTNTDTQYF

D: TRBD1
size: many
J: TRBJ2-1
V: TRBV2
DNA: TGTGCCAGCAGTGACCCGGACAGGGGAAATGAGCAGTTCTTC
CDR3: CASSDPDRGNEQFF

D: -
size: many
J: TRBJ2-1
V: TRBV28
DNA: TGTGCCAGCAGTCCCTTACCGAAGATGGATGAGCAGTTCTTC
CDR3: CASSPLPKMDEQFF

D: -
size: -
J: TRBJ2-2
V: TRBV12-3/TRBV12-4
DNA: TGTGCCAGCAGTTTAGAAGAAGGAGCCGGGGAGCTGTTTTTT
CDR3: CASSLEEGAGELFF

D: -
size: -
J: TRBJ2-3
V: TRBV28
DNA: TGTGCCAGCAGCACCAAGCAGAGCAGCACAGATACGCAGTATTTT
CDR3: CASSTKQSSTDTQYF

D: -
size: few
J: TRBJ2-1
V: TRBV12-3/TRBV12-4
DNA: TGTGCCAGCAGTACAAAGTACAATGAGCAGTTCTTC
CDR3: CASSTKYNEQFF

D: -
size: many
J: TRBJ1-6
V: TRBV10-2
DNA: TGCGCCAGCAGTGAAACAGGGTATAATTCACCCCTCCACTTT
CDR3: CASSETGYNSPLHF

D: TRBD2
size: many
J: TRBJ2-5
V: TRBV11-1
DNA: TGTGCCAGCGGCGGGGGGTTGGAGACCCAGTACTTC
CDR3: CASGGGLETQYF

D: TRBD1
size: many
J: TRBJ1-6
V: TRBV20-1
DNA: TGCAGTGCTAGAGGGGACAGGGATTTTTCACCCCTCCACTTT
CDR3: CSARGDRDFSPLHF

D: TRBD2
size: -
J: TRBJ2-1
V: TRBV29-1
DNA: TGCAGCGCGTTAGCGGGGGGATTATTGTACAATGAGCAGTTCTTC
CDR3: CSALAGGLLYNEQFF

D: TRBD2
size: few
J: TRBJ2-1
V: TRBV29-1
DNA: TGCAGCGTTGATGGAGGACTAGCGGGAGGTTATAATGAGCAGTTCTTC
CDR3: CSVDGGLAGGYNEQFF

D: TRBD1
size: -
J: TRBJ2-1
V: TRBV6-2/TRBV6-3
DNA: TGTGCCAGCAGTTACGACAGGGTCCCTCACAATGAGCAGTTCTTC
CDR3: CASSYDRVPHNEQFF

D: -
size: many
J: TRBJ2-3
V: TRBV5-1
DNA: TGCGCCAGCAGCTGGGAGGATACGCAGTATTTT
CDR3: CASSWEDTQYF

D: -
size: -
J: TRBJ2-2
V: TRBV7-9
DNA: TGTGCCAGCAACCTGAACACCGGGGAGCTGTTTTTT
CDR3: CASNLNTGELFF

D: -
size: few
J: TRBJ2-7
V: TRBV28
DNA: TGTGCCAGCAGCTTAATACACTCGCCGGCCGAGCAGTACTTC
CDR3: CASSLIHSPAEQYF

D: -
size: many
J: TRBJ2-7
V: TRBV20-1
DNA: TGCAGTGCTAGAGGGTTTGTGGGACTCCAATACGAGCAGTACTTC
CDR3: CSARGFVGLQYEQYF

D: -
size: many
J: TRBJ1-1
V: TRBV29-1
DNA: TGCAGAGCTGTTGAGACAGACACTGAAGCTTTCTTT
CDR3: CRAVETDTEAFF

D: TRBD1
size: once
J: TRBJ2-5
V: TRBV2
DNA: TGTGCCAGCAGGACTGTACGGGGACAGGGGTCGCAAGAGACCCAGTACTTC
CDR3: CASRTVRGQGSQETQYF

D: -
size: few
J: TRBJ2-7
V: TRBV6-5
DNA: TGTGCCAGCAGTTTCCCGGGACCTCGGGGCTACGAGCAGTACTTC
CDR3: CASSFPGPRGYEQYF

D: -
size: -
J: TRBJ1-2
V: TRBV7-2
DNA: TGTGCCAGCAGCTTAGACAGGGCCACGCTTTTCTATGGCTACACCTTC
CDR3: CASSLDRATLFYGYTF

D: TRBD2
size: -
J: TRBJ2-7
V: TRBV28
DNA: TGTGCCAGCAGTCATGCCCTAGCGGGAGAGGACGACGAGCAGTACTTC
CDR3: CASSHALAGEDDEQYF

D: TRBD1
size: few
J: TRBJ2-7
V: TRBV20-1
DNA: TGTCAGCAGACAGGGGTCGTCTACGAGCAGTACTTC
CDR3: CQQTGVVYEQYF

D: TRBD2
size: many
J: TRBJ2-3
V: TRBV20-1
DNA: TGCAGTGCTACCCTGGGACTAGCGGGCCCTCCCCTTACAGATACGCAGTATTTT
CDR3: CSATLGLAGPPLTDTQYF

D: -
size: many
J: TRBJ2-5
V: TRBV7-9
DNA: TGTGCCAGCAGCTTAGGGCAGGGGGACTCCATTCAAGAGACCCAGTACTTC
CDR3: CASSLGQGDSIQETQYF